A selection of T cell receptor beta chains follows, all from one sample in a study of CD8 T cells in ankylosing spondylitis. TCRdb recomputed calls from the 5' RACE reads with MiXCR, one row per CDR3 protein. The sample has about 130,000 distinct CDR3 sequences, around 7.9% seen once. Source material: blood, either unsorted or a sorted T cell fraction (not recorded which). These receptors were obtained from a female donor with ankylosing spondylitis or in good health (not recorded which). Both conserved end residues are part of each CDR3. Fields, in order: CDR3 length, V gene, clone size, D gene, J gene, CDR3 protein, CDR3 DNA. The D gene is left open where the match is weak. Clone size is not always given. Where it is, it says once, few, many or a class for expanded clones.

15	TRBV30	-	-	TRBJ2-2	CAWSGQAMNTGELFF	TGTGCCTGGAGTGGCCAGGCGATGAACACCGGGGAGCTGTTTTTT
12	TRBV20-1	-	-	TRBJ1-1	CSARRVQLEAFF	TGCAGTGCTAGAAGAGTCCAGCTTGAAGCTTTCTTT
14	TRBV5-1	many	-	TRBJ2-7	CASSAAGAGYEQYF	TGCGCCAGCAGCGCAGCCGGGGCGGGCTACGAGCAGTACTTC
13	TRBV5-1	many	-	TRBJ1-2	CASSSSGGYGYTF	TGCGCCAGCAGCTCCTCGGGGGGCTATGGCTACACCTTC
15	TRBV21-1	many	-	TRBJ2-7	CASSVLKDTTYEQYF	TGTGCCAGCAGCGTCCTAAAGGACACGACCTACGAGCAGTACTTC
15	TRBV4-2	many	-	TRBJ2-6	CASSPDSSGANVLTF	TGTGCCAGCAGCCCGGACAGCTCTGGGGCCAACGTCCTGACTTTC
17	TRBV7-2	many	TRBD1	TRBJ1-5	CASSPELTGDSNQPQHF	TGTGCCAGCAGCCCCGAGCTGACAGGGGATAGCAATCAGCCCCAGCATTTT
15	TRBV7-7	-	-	TRBJ2-5	CASSLTGPPRETQYF	TGTGCTAGCAGCTTAACCGGACCCCCAAGGGAGACCCAGTACTTC
13	TRBV5-1	many	-	TRBJ1-2	CASSLVPGEGYTF	TGCGCCAGCAGCTTGGTTCCAGGGGAAGGCTACACCTTC
14	TRBV4-1	many	-	TRBJ1-5	CASSPTAGTQPQHF	TGCGCCAGCAGCCCGACGGCAGGGACTCAGCCCCAGCATTTT
13	TRBV30	many	-	TRBJ1-1	CAWSRVADTEAFF	TGTGCCTGGAGCAGGGTTGCGGACACTGAAGCTTTCTTT
17	TRBV7-9	many	TRBD2	TRBJ2-5	CASSFPSGGRLQETQYF	TGTGCCAGCAGCTTTCCGTCGGGGGGGAGATTACAAGAGACCCAGTACTTC
13	TRBV10-3	many	TRBD2	TRBJ2-7	CAIRDGTKDEQYF	TGTGCCATCAGGGACGGGACTAAGGACGAGCAGTACTTC
18	TRBV12-3/TRBV12-4	few	-	TRBJ2-3	CASSLGRGGVLSTDTQYF	TGTGCCAGCAGTTTGGGCAGGGGTGGTGTCCTTAGCACAGATACGCAGTATTTT
16	TRBV7-7	many	TRBD2	TRBJ2-5	CASSFSSGGNQETQYF	TGTGCTAGCAGCTTCAGTAGCGGGGGGAACCAAGAGACCCAGTACTTC
14	TRBV20-1	few	TRBD2	TRBJ2-1	CSASSGRDYNEQFF	TGCAGTGCTTCTAGCGGGAGAGACTACAATGAGCAGTTCTTC
14	TRBV6-1	-	-	TRBJ1-2	CASSEAGLRYGYTF	TGTGCCAGCAGTGAAGCCGGGCTTCGCTATGGCTACACCTTC
13	TRBV6-4	many	-	TRBJ2-2	CASSDSSSGELFF	TGTGCCAGCAGTGACTCGAGCTCCGGGGAGCTGTTTTTT
14	TRBV6-1	many	-	TRBJ2-7	CASSDPPERYEQYF	TGTGCCAGCAGTGACCCCCCGGAACGGTACGAGCAGTACTTC
15	TRBV7-2	many	-	TRBJ2-7	CASSSSLGATYEQYF	TGTGCCAGCAGCTCTTCATTGGGGGCGACCTACGAGCAGTACTTC
14	TRBV20-1	many	TRBD1	TRBJ1-1	CSARDSTGGTEAFF	TGCAGTGCTAGAGATAGTACAGGGGGAACTGAAGCTTTCTTT
15	TRBV27	many	-	TRBJ1-3	CASSFRGINGNTIYF	TGTGCCAGCAGTTTTCGGGGGATCAATGGAAACACCATATATTTT
14	TRBV11-3	-	-	TRBJ1-4	CASSPDSKVEKLFF	TGTGCCAGCAGCCCCGACAGCAAGGTCGAAAAACTGTTTTTT
16	TRBV24-1	many	-	TRBJ2-7	CATSGPADQKGYEQYF	TGTGCCACCAGTGGCCCGGCTGACCAGAAAGGCTACGAGCAGTACTTC
11	TRBV12-3/TRBV12-4	-	-	TRBJ1-1	CTSSSGLAAFF	TGTACCAGTAGTTCAGGGCTAGCAGCTTTCTTT
13	TRBV20-1	many	-	TRBJ2-3	CSARTGNTDTQYF	TGCAGTGCTAGAACAGGGAACACAGATACGCAGTATTTT
14	TRBV12-3/TRBV12-4	many	-	TRBJ2-2	CASRSGTKAGELFF	TGTGCCAGCAGGTCCGGGACGAAGGCCGGGGAGCTGTTTTTT
14	TRBV19	few	-	TRBJ1-5	CASSTGSGNQPQHF	TGTGCCAGTAGTACTGGGTCGGGCAATCAGCCCCAGCATTTT
18	TRBV20-1	many	TRBD2	TRBJ2-2	CSARNPRTSGLNTGELFF	TGCAGTGCTAGGAACCCTCGGACTAGCGGATTAAACACCGGGGAGCTGTTTTTT
17	TRBV7-9	few	-	TRBJ1-5	CASSLATQTASNHVQHF	TGTGCCAGCAGCTTAGCGACCCAGACAGCCTCCAACCATGTCCAGCATTTT
16	TRBV20-1	few	-	TRBJ2-2	CCARVLGTLTPGELFF	TGCTGTGCTAGAGTTTTAGGGACTCTAACGCCCGGGGAGCTGTTTTTT
14	TRBV6-5	few	-	TRBJ1-2	CASSYLDSYYGYTF	TGTGCCAGCAGTTATTTAGACAGTTACTATGGCTACACCTTC
14	TRBV12-3/TRBV12-4	many	TRBD1	TRBJ1-2	CASSPTGANYGYTF	TGTGCCAGCAGTCCTACAGGGGCTAACTATGGCTACACCTTC
13	TRBV20-1	many	-	TRBJ1-4	CSARGPGGEKLFF	TGCAGTGCTAGAGGGCCTGGTGGGGAAAAACTGTTTTTT
16	TRBV7-3	many	-	TRBJ1-2	CASSPNGRSANYGYTF	TGTGCCAGCAGCCCGAACGGACGGTCGGCTAACTATGGCTACACCTTC
14	TRBV7-8	many	-	TRBJ1-3	CASSPLSSGNTIYF	TGTGCCAGCAGCCCCCTTAGTTCTGGAAACACCATATATTTT
20	TRBV12-2	-	-	TRBJ1-5	CASRLASEKRGYSGNQPQHF	TGTGCAAGTCGCTTAGCTTCCGAAAAAAGGGGGTACAGTGGTAATCAGCCCCAGCATTTT
19	TRBV25-1	many	-	TRBJ1-1	CASSEFGGGLSQMNTEAFF	TGTGCCAGCAGTGAATTTGGGGGAGGTCTTTCCCAAATGAACACTGAAGCTTTCTTT
16	TRBV5-1	-	TRBD1	TRBJ2-7	CASSSTWDRESYEQYF	TGCGCCAGCAGCTCTACCTGGGACAGGGAGTCCTACGAGCAGTACTTC
15	TRBV27	many	TRBD1	TRBJ1-5	CASSLSTGQGAFRHF	TGTGCCAGCAGTTTATCCACCGGACAGGGGGCATTTAGGCATTTT
14	TRBV20-1	many	-	TRBJ2-1	CSATRLTPYNEQFF	TGCAGTGCGACGCGACTCACTCCATACAATGAGCAGTTCTTC
16	TRBV5-1	many	TRBD2	TRBJ2-5	CASSLRSGGSQETQYF	TGCGCCAGCAGCTTGAGGAGCGGGGGGAGCCAAGAGACCCAGTACTTC
17	TRBV19	-	-	TRBJ2-1	CASSHTPTATSYNEQFF	TGTGCCAGTAGCCATACCCCCACAGCTACCTCCTACAATGAGCAGTTCTTC
13	TRBV4-3	many	-	TRBJ2-7	CASSQDMRSEQYF	TGCGCCAGCAGCCAAGATATGAGGTCCGAGCAGTACTTC
13	TRBV5-5	many	-	TRBJ1-5	CASRSGTEQPQHF	TGTGCCAGCAGGTCGGGGACGGAACAGCCCCAGCATTTT
16	TRBV3-1	many	TRBD1	TRBJ1-4	CASSQSHNRGNEKLFF	TGTGCCAGCAGCCAAAGCCACAACAGGGGCAACGAAAAACTGTTTTTT
14	TRBV3-1	-	-	TRBJ1-5	CASSQEMGKGPQHF	TGTGCCAGCAGCCAAGAAATGGGCAAAGGGCCCCAGCATTTT
15	TRBV12-3/TRBV12-4	many	TRBD1	TRBJ2-5	CASSFPGQGEETQYF	TGTGCCAGCAGTTTCCCGGGACAGGGAGAAGAGACCCAGTACTTC
14	TRBV7-9	-	-	TRBJ1-6	CASSPLRALGGLHF	TGTGCCAGCAGCCCGTTGCGTGCGCTTGGGGGCCTCCACTTT
15	TRBV7-2	many	TRBD1	TRBJ2-7	CASSPTGGLSYEQYF	TGTGCCAGCAGCCCGACAGGGGGTCTCTCCTACGAGCAGTACTTC
13	TRBV20-1	many	TRBD1	TRBJ1-1	CSVGQGYRTEAFF	TGCAGTGTGGGACAGGGGTATAGAACTGAAGCTTTCTTT
13	TRBV5-8	many	-	TRBJ2-1	CASSWARQNEQFF	TGTGCCAGCAGCTGGGCACGACAAAATGAGCAGTTCTTC
15	TRBV5-5	medium-sized	TRBD2	TRBJ2-2	CASRMGLANTGELFF	TGTGCCAGCAGGATGGGACTAGCGAACACCGGGGAGCTGTTTTTT
16	TRBV7-9	many	-	TRBJ2-3	CASSLALDISTDTQYF	TGTGCCAGCAGCTTAGCGCTAGACATTAGCACAGATACGCAGTATTTT
14	TRBV12-3/TRBV12-4	many	-	TRBJ1-5	CASSFSGENQPQHF	TGTGCCAGCAGTTTCTCGGGGGAAAATCAGCCCCAGCATTTT
16	TRBV6-2/TRBV6-3	many	-	TRBJ1-5	CASSTPQGISNQPQHF	TGTGCCAGCAGTACCCCTCAGGGGATAAGCAATCAGCCCCAGCATTTT